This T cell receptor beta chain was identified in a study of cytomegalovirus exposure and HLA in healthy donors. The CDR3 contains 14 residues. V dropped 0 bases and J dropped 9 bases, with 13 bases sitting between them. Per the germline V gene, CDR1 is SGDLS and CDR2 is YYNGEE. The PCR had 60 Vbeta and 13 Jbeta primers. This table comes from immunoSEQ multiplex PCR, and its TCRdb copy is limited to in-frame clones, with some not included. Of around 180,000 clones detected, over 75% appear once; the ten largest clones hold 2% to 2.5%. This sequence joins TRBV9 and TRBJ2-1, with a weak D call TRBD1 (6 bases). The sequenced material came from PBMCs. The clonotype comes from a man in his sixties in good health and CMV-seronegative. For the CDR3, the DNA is TGTGCCAGCAGCGTAGCTGCGACAGGCACTGAGCAGTTCTTC. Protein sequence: CASSVAATGTEQFF. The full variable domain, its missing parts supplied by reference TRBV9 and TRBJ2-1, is DSGVTQTPKHLITATGQRVTLRCSPRSGDLSVYWYQQSLDQGLQFLIQYYNGEERAKGNILERFSAQQFPDLHSELNLSSLELGDSALYFCASSVAATGTEQFFGPGTRLTVL.